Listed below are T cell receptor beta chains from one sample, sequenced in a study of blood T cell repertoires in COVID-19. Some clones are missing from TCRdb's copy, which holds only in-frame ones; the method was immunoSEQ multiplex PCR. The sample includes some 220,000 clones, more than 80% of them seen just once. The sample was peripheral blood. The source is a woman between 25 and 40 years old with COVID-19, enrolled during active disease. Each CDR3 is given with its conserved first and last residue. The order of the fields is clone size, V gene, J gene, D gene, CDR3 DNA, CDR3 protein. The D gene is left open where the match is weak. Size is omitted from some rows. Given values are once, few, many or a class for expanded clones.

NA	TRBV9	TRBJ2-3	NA	TGTGCCAGCAGCGCAAATACAGATACGCAGTATTTT	CASSANTDTQYF
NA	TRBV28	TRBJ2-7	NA	TGTGCCAGCAGTTTTCGTGTGACTAGAATGTTCGAGCAGTACTTC	CASSFRVTRMFEQYF
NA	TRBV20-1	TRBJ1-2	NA	TGCAGTGCTAGTGGGCAGTCCTATGGCTACACCTTC	CSASGQSYGYTF
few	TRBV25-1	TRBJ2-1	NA	TGTGCCAGCAGTGCGGTGGTCTACAATGAGCAGTTCTTC	CASSAVVYNEQFF
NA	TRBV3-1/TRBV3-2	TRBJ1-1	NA	TGTGCCAGCAGCCATCGACAGCCGAACACTGAAGCTTTCTTT	CASSHRQPNTEAFF
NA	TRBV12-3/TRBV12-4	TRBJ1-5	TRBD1	TGTGCCAGCAGTTTTTGGACAGGGCCTGGGCATTTT	CASSFWTGPGHF
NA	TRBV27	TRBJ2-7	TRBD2	TGTGCCAGCAGCGGACTAGCGGGAGCCCTCCCCTACGAGCAGTACTTC	CASSGLAGALPYEQYF
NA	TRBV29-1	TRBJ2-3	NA	TGCAGCCTGGGAGGGGGCAGGGGGCCCACAGATACGCAGTATTTT	CSLGGGRGPTDTQYF
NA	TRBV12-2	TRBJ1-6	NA	TGTGCAAGTCGCCGGGACAGGGACAATTCACCCCTCCACTTT	CASRRDRDNSPLHF
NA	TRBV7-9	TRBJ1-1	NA	TGTGCCAGCAGCCCCGGGGGGGGCGTGGGCACTGAAGCTTTCTTT	CASSPGGGVGTEAFF
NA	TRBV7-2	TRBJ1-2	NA	TGTGCCAGCAGCCAAACCCAAGTAGCTAACTATGGCTACACCTTC	CASSQTQVANYGYTF
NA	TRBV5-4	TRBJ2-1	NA	TGTGCCAGCAGCCCCTCGGGATTGGGGTATGAGCAGTTCTTC	CASSPSGLGYEQFF
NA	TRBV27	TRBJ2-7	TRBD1	TGTGCCAGCAGTTACCTGACAGGGGGCCCCTACGAGCAGTACTTC	CASSYLTGGPYEQYF
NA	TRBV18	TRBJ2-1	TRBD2	TGTGCCAGCTCACCACCTAGCGGGAGGGCCCGGGGCAATGAGCAGTTCTTC	CASSPPSGRARGNEQFF
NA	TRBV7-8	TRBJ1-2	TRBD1	TGTGCCAGCAGCTCGAGGACAGGCAACTATGGCTACACCTTC	CASSSRTGNYGYTF
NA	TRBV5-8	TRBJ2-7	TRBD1	TGTGCCAGCAGAGAAAACCCGACAGGGGGGCCTCTCTACGAGCAGTACTTC	CASRENPTGGPLYEQYF
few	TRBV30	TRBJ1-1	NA	TGTGCCTGGAGACCCGGGACACAAAACACTGAAGCTTTCTTT	CAWRPGTQNTEAFF
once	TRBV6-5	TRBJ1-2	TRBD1	TGTGCCAGCAGACGGACAGGGAACTATGGCTACACCTTC	CASRRTGNYGYTF
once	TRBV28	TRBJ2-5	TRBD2	TGTGCCAGCAGTTTTTTCCTAGCGGGGGGGTACCAAGAGACCCAGTACTTC	CASSFFLAGGYQETQYF
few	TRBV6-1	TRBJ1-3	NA	TGTGCCAGCAGTGTCCCCGCACGGGGGGACCGAAACACCATATATTTT	CASSVPARGDRNTIYF
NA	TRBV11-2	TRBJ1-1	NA	TGTGCCAGCAGCTTAATACAGATGAACACTGAAGCTTTCTTT	CASSLIQMNTEAFF
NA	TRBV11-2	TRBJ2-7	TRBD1	TGTGCCAGCAGCTTTTGGGACAGGGTCGACGAGCAGTACTTC	CASSFWDRVDEQYF
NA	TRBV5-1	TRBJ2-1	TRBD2	TGCGCCAGCAGCCAAAGCGGGGAGCTATCCTACAATGAGCAGTTCTTC	CASSQSGELSYNEQFF
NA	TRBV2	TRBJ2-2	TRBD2	TGTGCCAGCAGTGAAAGGGCCGGGGTTAGCGGGAGTGACACCGGGGAGCTGTTTTTT	CASSERAGVSGSDTGELFF
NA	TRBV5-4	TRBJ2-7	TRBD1	TGTGCCAGCAGCTTGGGAGACAGGGGGTGGTCCTACGAGCAGTACTTC	CASSLGDRGWSYEQYF
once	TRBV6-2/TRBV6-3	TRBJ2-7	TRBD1	TGTGCCAGCAGTTCACCCGGGACAGGGGGTCCCTACGAGCAGTACTTC	CASSSPGTGGPYEQYF
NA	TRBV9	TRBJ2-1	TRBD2	TGTGCCAGCAGCCTAGTCAGCGGGACGGCCTACAATGAGCAGTTCTTC	CASSLVSGTAYNEQFF
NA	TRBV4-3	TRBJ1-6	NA	TGCGCCAGCAGCCAAGAGCAGGGGAGTAGTACACCCCTCCACTTT	CASSQEQGSSTPLHF
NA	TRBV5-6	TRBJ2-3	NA	TGTGCCAGCAGTAGGAGAAATACGCAGTATTTT	CASSRRNTQYF
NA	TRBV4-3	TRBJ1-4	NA	TGCGCCAGCAGCCAAGGGCAGTTTAATGAAAAACTGTTTTTT	CASSQGQFNEKLFF
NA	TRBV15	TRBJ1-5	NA	TGTGCCACCAGTCGCGGGTTCAATCAGCCCCAGCATTTT	CATSRGFNQPQHF
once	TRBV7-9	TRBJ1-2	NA	TGTGCCAGCAGCTTCAGGGGTACCTATGGCTACACCTTC	CASSFRGTYGYTF
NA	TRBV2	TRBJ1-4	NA	TGTGCCAGCTCGGCTGACTTTAATGAAAAACTGTTTTTT	CASSADFNEKLFF
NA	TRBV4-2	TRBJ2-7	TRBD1	TGTGCCAGCAGCAACGACAGGGGCTCCTACGAGCAGTACTTC	CASSNDRGSYEQYF
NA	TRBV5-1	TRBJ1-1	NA	TGCGCCAGCAGCTTGGATGAGGGATTGAACACTGAAGCTTTCTTT	CASSLDEGLNTEAFF